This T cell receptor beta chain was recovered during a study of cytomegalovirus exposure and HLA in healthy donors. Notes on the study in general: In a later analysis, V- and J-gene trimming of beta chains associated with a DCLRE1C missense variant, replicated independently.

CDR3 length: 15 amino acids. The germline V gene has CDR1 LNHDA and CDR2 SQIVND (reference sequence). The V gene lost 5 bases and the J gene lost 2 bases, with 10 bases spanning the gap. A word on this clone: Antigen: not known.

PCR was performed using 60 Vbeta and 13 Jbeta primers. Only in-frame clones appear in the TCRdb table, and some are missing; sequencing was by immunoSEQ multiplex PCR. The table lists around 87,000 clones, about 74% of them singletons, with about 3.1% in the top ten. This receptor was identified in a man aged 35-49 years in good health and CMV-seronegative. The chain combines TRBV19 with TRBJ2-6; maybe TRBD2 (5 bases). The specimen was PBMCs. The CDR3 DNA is TGTGCCAGTAGTTTCCGGACTCCTGGGGCCAACGTCCTGACTTTC. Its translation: CASSFRTPGANVLTF.